Listed below are T cell receptor beta chains from one sample, sequenced in a study of T cell responses to AZD1222 COVID-19 vaccine. TCRdb's copy holds only in-frame clones and misses some; the assay was immunoSEQ multiplex PCR. The sample records about 140,000 clones, 80% to 95% being singletons. The input for sequencing was peripheral blood, taken 28 days after the second AZD1222 dose. The receptors were gathered from an adult who received the AZD1222 COVID-19 vaccine. Both conserved end residues are part of each CDR3. D genes are given only for firm matches. Only part of the rows carry a size: once, few, many, or a class if the clone is expanded.

V gene,D gene,J gene,clone size,CDR3 DNA,CDR3 protein
TRBV7-9,TRBD1,TRBJ2-3,NA,TGTGCCAGCAGCCCGGCCCGGACAGGGGCGGATACGCAGTATTTT,CASSPARTGADTQYF
TRBV19,NA,TRBJ1-1,NA,TGTGCCACCTCCCCTCAGAGGAACACTGAAGCTTTCTTT,CATSPQRNTEAFF
TRBV7-9,TRBD1,TRBJ1-1,once,TGTGCCAGCAGCTTAGGGTGGGGAGGACAGGCAGCTCCCCAAGAAGCTTTCTTT,CASSLGWGGQAAPQEAFF
TRBV19,NA,TRBJ1-2,NA,TGTGCCAGTAGGGACGGTCCCGGGGCCTATGGCTACACCTTC,CASRDGPGAYGYTF
TRBV5-4,TRBD2,TRBJ2-2,NA,TGTGCCAGCAGCGCTCAGACTAGCGGGAACACCGGGGAGCTGTTTTTT,CASSAQTSGNTGELFF
TRBV28,NA,TRBJ2-7,NA,TGTGCCAGCAGTTTAGAGGTTGCTGTATACGAGCAGTACTTC,CASSLEVAVYEQYF
TRBV4-1,NA,TRBJ2-5,NA,TGCGCCAGCGCGAGGGGTCCGAGGGAGACCCAGTACTTC,CASARGPRETQYF
TRBV28,NA,TRBJ1-1,NA,TGTGCCAGCAGTTTTACGTCAGGCGACACTGAAGCTTTCTTT,CASSFTSGDTEAFF
TRBV19,NA,TRBJ1-3,few,TGTGCCAGTAGTATCACAGGCTTCAGAAACACCATATATTTT,CASSITGFRNTIYF
TRBV28,NA,TRBJ1-6,NA,TGTGCCAGCAGTTTGGCCAGCAATTCACCCCTCCACTTT,CASSLASNSPLHF
TRBV18,NA,TRBJ2-1,NA,TGTGCCAGCTCACCAAACAGAATGAATCAAAGGGAGTTCTTC,CASSPNRMNQREFF
TRBV6-2/TRBV6-3,TRBD2,TRBJ2-7,NA,TGTGCCAGCAGTTACCGAGGTAGTGGACTAGCGAACTACGAGCAGTACTTC,CASSYRGSGLANYEQYF
TRBV10-3,NA,TRBJ1-2,NA,TGTGCCATCAGTGCAGGCGCCAGATACTATGGCTACACCTTC,CAISAGARYYGYTF
TRBV7-9,TRBD2,TRBJ2-1,NA,TGTGCCAGCAGCCTTCCCCCCCGGATCGGGAGGGCTGGTGAGCAGTTCTTC,CASSLPPRIGRAGEQFF
TRBV7-9,TRBD2,TRBJ2-4,NA,TGTGCCAGCAGCCTCGGGACTAGCCACAAAAACATTCAGTACTTC,CASSLGTSHKNIQYF
TRBV28,TRBD1,TRBJ2-7,NA,TGTGCCAGCAGTTCCGGGACAGGGGGCAGGAGGTACGAGCAGTACTTC,CASSSGTGGRRYEQYF
TRBV13,NA,TRBJ2-7,NA,TGTGCCAGCAGCTCCCGGGGGCTAGCGGCCTACGAGCAGTACTTC,CASSSRGLAAYEQYF
TRBV4-1,NA,TRBJ1-1,NA,TGCGCCAGCAGCCAAGGAGGAACGCAAATGAACACTGAAGCTTTCTTT,CASSQGGTQMNTEAFF
TRBV7-9,TRBD1,TRBJ2-3,NA,TGTGCCAGCAGCTTAGTTAACAGGGGGACGAGCACAGATACGCAGTATTTT,CASSLVNRGTSTDTQYF
TRBV7-9,TRBD1,TRBJ1-5,NA,TGTGCCAGCAGCTCACAGGGGAATCAGCCCCAGCATTTT,CASSSQGNQPQHF
TRBV12-5,NA,TRBJ2-3,NA,TGTGCTAGTGGCCCCGGACAGCCCACAGATACGCAGTATTTT,CASGPGQPTDTQYF
TRBV6-5,TRBD2,TRBJ2-7,NA,TGTGCCAGCAGCTTGGAAAGCGGGACCTCCTACGAGCAGTACTTC,CASSLESGTSYEQYF
TRBV7-9,TRBD1,TRBJ1-1,NA,TGTGCCAGCAGCTTACTATTTAGGGGGCACACTGAAGCTTTCTTT,CASSLLFRGHTEAFF
TRBV15,TRBD2,TRBJ2-7,once,TGTGCCACCAGCAGAGTGACTAGCGGGAAATCGGGCTACGAGCAGTACTTC,CATSRVTSGKSGYEQYF
TRBV28,NA,TRBJ1-5,NA,TGTGCCAGCAGGTTCGTGTTGGGTCAGCCCCAGCATTTT,CASRFVLGQPQHF
TRBV9,TRBD1,TRBJ1-3,NA,TGTGCCAGCAGCCCCCTGTCCAGGGGGTCTGGAAACACCATATATTTT,CASSPLSRGSGNTIYF
TRBV11-3,NA,TRBJ2-1,NA,TGTGCCAGCAGCAAGCGCCCCGGGACACCTTACAATGAGCAGTTCTTC,CASSKRPGTPYNEQFF
TRBV6-5,TRBD1,TRBJ1-1,once,TGTGCCAGCAGTCTACGGGACAGGGCAGCTTTCTTT,CASSLRDRAAFF
TRBV7-9,NA,TRBJ2-1,NA,TGTGCCAGCAGCCTACAGGGTACTGAGCAGTTCTTC,CASSLQGTEQFF
TRBV28,NA,TRBJ1-4,NA,TGTGCCAGCCAGGAAAATGAAAAACTGTTTTTT,CASQENEKLFF
TRBV18,TRBD2,TRBJ2-5,NA,TGTGCCAGCTCCCCGGGAGGGAGTCAAGAGACCCAGTACTTC,CASSPGGSQETQYF
TRBV7-2,NA,TRBJ1-1,NA,TGTGCCAGCAGCCAACAGAGGAACACTGAAGCTTTCTTT,CASSQQRNTEAFF
TRBV2,NA,TRBJ1-1,once,TGTGCCAGCAGTGAAGGGACAGTTAACACTGAAGCTTTCTTT,CASSEGTVNTEAFF
TRBV5-1,TRBD1,TRBJ2-1,once,TGCGCCAGCAGTTTTAGACCGGGACAGGGGGCGAATGAGCAGTTCTTC,CASSFRPGQGANEQFF
TRBV28,NA,TRBJ1-4,NA,TGTGCCAGCAGTTTAGGGAATGAAAAACTGTTTTTT,CASSLGNEKLFF
TRBV10-1,NA,TRBJ2-3,once,TGCGCCATCACCCGACGAGCGGGCCTAGACACAGATACGCAGTATTTT,CAITRRAGLDTDTQYF
TRBV4-2,TRBD1,TRBJ2-7,NA,TGTGCCAGCAGCCAAGCAGGGGGCTCCTACGAGCAGTACTTC,CASSQAGGSYEQYF
TRBV29-1,TRBD1,TRBJ2-7,NA,TGCAGCGTGGCTGACAGGGGGGCGTTCTACGAGCAGTACTTC,CSVADRGAFYEQYF
TRBV4-2,TRBD2,TRBJ2-3,once,TGTGCCAGCAGCCAAGATCAACTAGCGCTCGGGTCAGATACGCAGTATTTT,CASSQDQLALGSDTQYF
TRBV6-5,NA,TRBJ2-3,NA,TGTGCCAGCAGTTATGGTCAGGGAATGGATACGCAGTATTTT,CASSYGQGMDTQYF
TRBV7-8,NA,TRBJ1-4,NA,TGTGCCAGCAGCGAAACAGGAATGAGGAGTAAACTGTTTTTT,CASSETGMRSKLFF
TRBV18,NA,TRBJ2-1,NA,TGTGCCAGCTCACTACAGTCCAGGGGAGATGAGCAGTTCTTC,CASSLQSRGDEQFF
TRBV7-2,NA,TRBJ2-7,once,TGTGCCAGCAGCTTGATGGAACGGAGCGTCCACCCCTACGAGCAGTACTTC,CASSLMERSVHPYEQYF
TRBV6-1,NA,TRBJ1-5,NA,TGTGCCAGCAGTGAACAGGGGTCTAGCAATCAGCCCCAGCATTTT,CASSEQGSSNQPQHF
TRBV20-1,NA,TRBJ1-1,once,TGCAGTGCGTCCCAAGCTTTCTTT,CSASQAFF
TRBV5-1,NA,TRBJ1-4,NA,TGCGCCAGCAGCTTGGGTGGTAATGAAAAACTGTTTTTT,CASSLGGNEKLFF
TRBV2,NA,TRBJ2-1,NA,TGTGCCAGCAGTGTTGGCAGCTACAATGAGCAGTTCTTC,CASSVGSYNEQFF
TRBV5-5,NA,TRBJ1-5,NA,TGTGCCAGCAGCCCTGTTGGGGTTGCGAGCAATCAGCCCCAGCATTTT,CASSPVGVASNQPQHF
TRBV4-3,NA,TRBJ1-5,NA,TGCGCCAGCAGCCAAGATTTTCGGGGTCTACGTCGTCAGCCCCAGCATTTT,CASSQDFRGLRRQPQHF
TRBV7-6,NA,TRBJ1-2,NA,TGTGCCAGCAGCCCGGAAGGGACATCGGGCTACACCTTC,CASSPEGTSGYTF
TRBV6-5,NA,TRBJ1-5,NA,TGTGCCTCGGGGGTAAACCAGCCCCAGCATTTT,CASGVNQPQHF
TRBV7-2,NA,TRBJ2-2,once,TGTGCCAGCAGCTTAAATAGTGGGACATCCACCGGGGAGCTGTTTTTT,CASSLNSGTSTGELFF
TRBV19,NA,TRBJ1-1,NA,TGTGCCAGTCGCCGGGCAGGGGCGAACACTGAAGCTTTCTTT,CASRRAGANTEAFF
TRBV10-3,TRBD1,TRBJ2-1,NA,TGTGCCTCCGGGACAGGGGTGGGAAATGAGCAGTTCTTC,CASGTGVGNEQFF